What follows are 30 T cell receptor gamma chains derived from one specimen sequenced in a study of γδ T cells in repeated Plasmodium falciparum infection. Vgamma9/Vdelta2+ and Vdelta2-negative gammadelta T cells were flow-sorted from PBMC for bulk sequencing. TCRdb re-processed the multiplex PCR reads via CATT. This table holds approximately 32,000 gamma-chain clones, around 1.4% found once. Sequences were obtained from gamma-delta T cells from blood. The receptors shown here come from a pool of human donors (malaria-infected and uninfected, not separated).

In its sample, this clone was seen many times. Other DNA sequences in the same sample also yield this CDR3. CDR3 bases: TGTGCCACCTGGGATGATCTTAATTATTATAAGAAACTCTTT. Translated: CATWDDLNYYKKLF. The chain links TRGV4 to TRGJ1 or TRGJ2. CDR3 length: 14 residues. Germline CDR1 reads EGSTGY; CDR2 reads YDSYTSSV. With V trimmed by 2 bases and J by 1 base, 5 bases remained unmatched.

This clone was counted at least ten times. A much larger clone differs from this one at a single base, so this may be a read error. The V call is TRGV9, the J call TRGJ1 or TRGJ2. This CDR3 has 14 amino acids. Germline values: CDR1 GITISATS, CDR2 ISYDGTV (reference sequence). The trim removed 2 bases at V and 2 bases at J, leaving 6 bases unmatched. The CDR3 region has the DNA TGTGCCTTGTGGGAGGCAGTGGATTATTATAAGAAACTCTTT. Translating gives CALWEAVDYYKKLF.

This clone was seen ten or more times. CDR3 sequence reads: CALGWFKIF. The CDR3 bases are TGTGCCCTTGGTTGGTTCAAGATATTT. The chain joins TRGV9 to TRGJP1. CDR3 length: 9 residues. The germline CDR1 and CDR2 sequences are GITISATS and ISYDGTV (reference sequence). The V and J ends lost 12 bases and 7 bases, in that order; junction bases with no gene match: 2.

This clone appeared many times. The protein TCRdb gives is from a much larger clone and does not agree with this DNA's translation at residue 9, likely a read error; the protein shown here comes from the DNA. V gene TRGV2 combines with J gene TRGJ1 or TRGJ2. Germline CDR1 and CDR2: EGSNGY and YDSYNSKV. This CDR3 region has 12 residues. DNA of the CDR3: TGTGCCACCTGGGACGGTAATTATAGGAAACTCTTT. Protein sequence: CATWDGNYRKLF.

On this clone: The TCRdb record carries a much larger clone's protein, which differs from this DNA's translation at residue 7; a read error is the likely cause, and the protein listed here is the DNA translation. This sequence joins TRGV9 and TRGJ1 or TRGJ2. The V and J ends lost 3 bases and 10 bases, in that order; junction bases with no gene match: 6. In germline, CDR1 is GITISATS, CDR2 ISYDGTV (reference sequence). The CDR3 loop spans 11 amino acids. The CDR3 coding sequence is TGTGCCTTGTGGGAGCCCAGAAAGAAACTCTTT. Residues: CALWEPRKKLF.

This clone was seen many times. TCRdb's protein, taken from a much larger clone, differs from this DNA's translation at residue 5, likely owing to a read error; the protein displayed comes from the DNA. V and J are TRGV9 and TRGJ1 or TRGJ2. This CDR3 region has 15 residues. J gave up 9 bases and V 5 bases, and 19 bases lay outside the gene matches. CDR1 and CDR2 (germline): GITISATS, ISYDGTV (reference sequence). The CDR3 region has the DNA TGTGCCTTGTGGGGGGTAGGAAGAGGGAAGGGTAAGAAACTCTTT. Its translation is CALWGVGRGKGKKLF.

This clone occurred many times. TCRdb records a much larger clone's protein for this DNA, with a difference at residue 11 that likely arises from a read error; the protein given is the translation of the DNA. CDR3 sequence (DNA): TGTGCCTTGTGGGAGGTAAAGGAGTTGGGCGAAAAAATCAAGGTATTT. Its translation: CALWEVKELGEKIKVF. This chain links TRGV9 with TRGJP. The CDR3 has 16 amino acids. Germline V gene data show CDR1 as GITISATS and CDR2 as ISYDGTV (reference sequence).

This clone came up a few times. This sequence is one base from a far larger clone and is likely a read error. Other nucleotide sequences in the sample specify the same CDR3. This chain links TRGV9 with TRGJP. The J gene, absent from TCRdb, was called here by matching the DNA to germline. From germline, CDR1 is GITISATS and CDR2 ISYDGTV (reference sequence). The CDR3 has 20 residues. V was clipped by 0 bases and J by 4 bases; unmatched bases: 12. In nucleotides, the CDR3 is TGTGCCTTGTGGGAGGTGGACCCCGGCCCACAAGAGTTGGGCAAAAAAATCAAGGTATTT. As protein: CALWEVDPGPQELGKKIKVF.

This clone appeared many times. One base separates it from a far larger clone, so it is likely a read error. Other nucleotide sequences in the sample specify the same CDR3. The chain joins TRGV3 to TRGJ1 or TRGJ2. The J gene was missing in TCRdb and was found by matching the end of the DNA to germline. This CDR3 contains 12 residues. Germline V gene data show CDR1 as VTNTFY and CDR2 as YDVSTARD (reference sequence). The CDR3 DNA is TGTGCCACTTGGGACAGGCACTATAAGAAACTCTTT. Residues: CATWDRHYKKLF.

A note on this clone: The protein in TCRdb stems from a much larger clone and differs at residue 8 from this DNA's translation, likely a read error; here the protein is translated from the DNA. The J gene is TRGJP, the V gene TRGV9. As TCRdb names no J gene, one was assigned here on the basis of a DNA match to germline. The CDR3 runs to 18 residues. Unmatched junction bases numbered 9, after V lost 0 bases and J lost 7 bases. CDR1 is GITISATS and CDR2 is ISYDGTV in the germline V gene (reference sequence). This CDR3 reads CALWEVLGVELGKKIKVF. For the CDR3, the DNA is TGTGCCTTGTGGGAGGTGCTCGGGGTCGAGTTGGGCAAAAAAATCAAGGTATTT.

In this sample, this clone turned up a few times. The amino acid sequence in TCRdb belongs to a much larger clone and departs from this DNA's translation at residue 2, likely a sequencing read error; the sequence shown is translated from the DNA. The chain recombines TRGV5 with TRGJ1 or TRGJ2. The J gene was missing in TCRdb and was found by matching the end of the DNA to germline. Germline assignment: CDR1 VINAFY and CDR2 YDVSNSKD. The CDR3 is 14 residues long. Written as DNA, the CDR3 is TGTACCACCTGGGACAGGCCTGGACCCTATAAGAAACTCTTT. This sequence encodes CTTWDRPGPYKKLF.

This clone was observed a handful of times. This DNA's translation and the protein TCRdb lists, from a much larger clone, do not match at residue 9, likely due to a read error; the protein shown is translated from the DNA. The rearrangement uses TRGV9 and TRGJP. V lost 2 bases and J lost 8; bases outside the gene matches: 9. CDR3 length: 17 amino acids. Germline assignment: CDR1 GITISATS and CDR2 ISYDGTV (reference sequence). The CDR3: CALWEAKQKLGKKIKVF. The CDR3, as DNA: TGTGCCTTGTGGGAGGCAAAACAAAAGTTGGGCAAAAAAATCAAGGTATTT.

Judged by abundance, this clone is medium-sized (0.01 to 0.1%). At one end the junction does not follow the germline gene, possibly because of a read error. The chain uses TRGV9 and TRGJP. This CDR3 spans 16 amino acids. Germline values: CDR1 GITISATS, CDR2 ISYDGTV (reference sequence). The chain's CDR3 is CTLWEVQKLGKKIKVF. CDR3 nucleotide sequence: TGTACCTTGTGGGAGGTGCAAAAGTTGGGCAAAAAAATCAAGGTATTT.

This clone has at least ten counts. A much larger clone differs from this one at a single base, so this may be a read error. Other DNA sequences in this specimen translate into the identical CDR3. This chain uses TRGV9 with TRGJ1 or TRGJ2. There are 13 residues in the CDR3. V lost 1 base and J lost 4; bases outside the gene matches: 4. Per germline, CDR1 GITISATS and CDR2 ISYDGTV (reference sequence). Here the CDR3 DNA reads TGTGCCTTGTGGGAGGTTCGGTATTATAAGAAACTCTTT. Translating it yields CALWEVRYYKKLF.

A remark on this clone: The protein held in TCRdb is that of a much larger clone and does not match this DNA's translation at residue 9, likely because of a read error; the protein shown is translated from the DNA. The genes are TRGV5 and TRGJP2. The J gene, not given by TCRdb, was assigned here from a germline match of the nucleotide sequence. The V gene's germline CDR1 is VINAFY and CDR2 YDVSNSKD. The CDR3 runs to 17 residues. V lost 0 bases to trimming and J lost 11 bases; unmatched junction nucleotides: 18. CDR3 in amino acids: CATWDRQSECGGWIKTF. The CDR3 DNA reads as TGTGCCACCTGGGACAGGCAGAGCGAGTGCGGGGGCTGGATCAAGACGTTT.

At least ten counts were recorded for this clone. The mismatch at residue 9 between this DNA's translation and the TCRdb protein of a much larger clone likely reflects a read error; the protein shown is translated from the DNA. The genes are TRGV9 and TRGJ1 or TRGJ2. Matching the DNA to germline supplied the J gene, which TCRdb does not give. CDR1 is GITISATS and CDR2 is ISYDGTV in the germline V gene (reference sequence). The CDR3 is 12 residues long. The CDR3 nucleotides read TGTGCCTTGTGGGAGGACTATTATGAGAAACTCTTT. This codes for CALWEDYYEKLF.

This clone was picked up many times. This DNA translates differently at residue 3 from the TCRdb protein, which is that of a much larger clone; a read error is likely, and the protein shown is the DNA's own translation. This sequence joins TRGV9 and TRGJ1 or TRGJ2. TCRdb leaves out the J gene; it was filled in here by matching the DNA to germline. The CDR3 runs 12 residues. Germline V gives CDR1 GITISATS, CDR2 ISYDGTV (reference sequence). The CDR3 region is CASWEPYYKKLF. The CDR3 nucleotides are TGTGCCTCGTGGGAGCCGTATTATAAGAAACTCTTT.

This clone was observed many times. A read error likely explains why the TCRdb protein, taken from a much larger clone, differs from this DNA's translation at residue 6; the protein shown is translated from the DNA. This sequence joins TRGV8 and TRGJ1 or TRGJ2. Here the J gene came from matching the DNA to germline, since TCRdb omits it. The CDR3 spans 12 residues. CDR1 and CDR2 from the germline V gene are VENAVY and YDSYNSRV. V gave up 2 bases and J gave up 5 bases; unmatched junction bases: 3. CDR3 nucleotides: TGTGCCACCTGGGATAAAGATTATAAGAAACTCTTT. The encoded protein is CATWDKDYKKLF.

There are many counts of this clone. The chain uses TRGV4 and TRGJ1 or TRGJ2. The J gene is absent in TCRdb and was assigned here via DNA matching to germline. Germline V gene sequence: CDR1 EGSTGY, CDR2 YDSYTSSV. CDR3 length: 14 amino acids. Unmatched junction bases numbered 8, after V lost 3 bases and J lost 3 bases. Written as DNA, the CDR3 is TGTGCCACCTGGGATCCCCCCGTTTATTATAAGAAACTCTTT. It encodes CATWDPPVYYKKLF.

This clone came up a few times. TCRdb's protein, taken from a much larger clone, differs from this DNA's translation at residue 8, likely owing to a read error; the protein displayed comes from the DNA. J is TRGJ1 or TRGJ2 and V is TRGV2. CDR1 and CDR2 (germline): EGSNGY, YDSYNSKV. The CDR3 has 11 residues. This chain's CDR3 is CATWDGYRKLF. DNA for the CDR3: TGTGCCACCTGGGACGGATATAGGAAACTCTTT.

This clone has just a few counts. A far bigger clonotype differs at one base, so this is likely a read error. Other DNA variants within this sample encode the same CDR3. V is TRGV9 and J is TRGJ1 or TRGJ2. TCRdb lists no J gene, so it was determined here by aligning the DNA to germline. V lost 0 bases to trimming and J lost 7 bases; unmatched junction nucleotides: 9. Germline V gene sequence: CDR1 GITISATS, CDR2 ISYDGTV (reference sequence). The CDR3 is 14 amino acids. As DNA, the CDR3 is TGTGCCTTGTGGGAGGTGCACGGTTACTATAAGAAACTCTTT. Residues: CALWEVHGYYKKLF.

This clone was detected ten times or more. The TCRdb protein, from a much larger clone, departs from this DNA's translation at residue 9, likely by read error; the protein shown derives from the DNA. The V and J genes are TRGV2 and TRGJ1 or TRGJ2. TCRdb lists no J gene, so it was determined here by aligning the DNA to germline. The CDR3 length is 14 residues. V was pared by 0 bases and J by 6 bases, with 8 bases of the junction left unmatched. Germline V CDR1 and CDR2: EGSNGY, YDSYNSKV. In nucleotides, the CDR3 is TGTGCCACCTGGGACGGGCTCGTCGGTTATAAGAAACTCTTT. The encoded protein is CATWDGLVGYKKLF.

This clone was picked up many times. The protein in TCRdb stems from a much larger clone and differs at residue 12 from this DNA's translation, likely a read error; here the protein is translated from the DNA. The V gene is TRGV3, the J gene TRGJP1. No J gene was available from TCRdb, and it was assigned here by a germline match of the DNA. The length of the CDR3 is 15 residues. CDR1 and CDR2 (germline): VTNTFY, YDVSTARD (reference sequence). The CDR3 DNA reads TGTGCCACCTGGGACAGGCCGACCACTGGTTGGTCCAAGATATTT. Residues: CATWDRPTTGWSKIF.

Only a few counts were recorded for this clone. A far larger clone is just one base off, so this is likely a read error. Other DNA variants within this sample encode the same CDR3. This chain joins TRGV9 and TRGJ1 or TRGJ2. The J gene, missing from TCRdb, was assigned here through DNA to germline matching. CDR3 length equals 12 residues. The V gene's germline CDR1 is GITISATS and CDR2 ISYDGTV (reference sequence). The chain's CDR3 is CALWEAGYKKLF. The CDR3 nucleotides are TGTGCCCTGTGGGAGGCAGGTTATAAGAAACTCTTT.

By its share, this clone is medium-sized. The CDR3 spells CATWDGPNYKKLF. For the CDR3, the DNA is TGTGCCACCTGGGACGGGCCGAATTATAAGAAACTCTTT. The V gene is TRGV2, the J gene TRGJ1 or TRGJ2. The CDR3 length is 13 residues. V shed 0 bases, J shed 5 bases, and the junction held 4 bases outside the gene matches. CDR1 and CDR2 from the germline V gene are EGSNGY and YDSYNSKV.

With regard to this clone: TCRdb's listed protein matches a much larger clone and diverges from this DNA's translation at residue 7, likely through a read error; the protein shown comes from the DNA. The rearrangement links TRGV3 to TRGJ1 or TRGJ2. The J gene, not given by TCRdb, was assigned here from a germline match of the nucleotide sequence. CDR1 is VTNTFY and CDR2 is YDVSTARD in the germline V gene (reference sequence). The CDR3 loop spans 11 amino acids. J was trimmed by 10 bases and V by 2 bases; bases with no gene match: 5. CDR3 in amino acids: CATWDKRKKLF. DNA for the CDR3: TGTGCCACCTGGGACAAGAGAAAGAAACTCTTT.

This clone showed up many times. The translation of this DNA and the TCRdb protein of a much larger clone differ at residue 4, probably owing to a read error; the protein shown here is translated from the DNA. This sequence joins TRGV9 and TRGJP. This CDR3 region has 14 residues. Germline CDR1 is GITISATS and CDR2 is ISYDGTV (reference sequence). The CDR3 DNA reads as TGTGCCTTGCGGGAGGTGGCGGGCAAAAAAATCAAGGTATTT. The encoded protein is CALREVAGKKIKVF.

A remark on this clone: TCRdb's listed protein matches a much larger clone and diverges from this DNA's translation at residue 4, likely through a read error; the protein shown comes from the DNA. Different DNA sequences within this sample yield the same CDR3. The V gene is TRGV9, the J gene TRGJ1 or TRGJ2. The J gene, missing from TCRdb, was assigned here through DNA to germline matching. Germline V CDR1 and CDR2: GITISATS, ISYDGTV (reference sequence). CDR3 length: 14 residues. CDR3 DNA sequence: TGTGCCTTGAGGGAGTACCCGAATTATTATAAGAAACTCTTT. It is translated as CALREYPNYYKKLF.

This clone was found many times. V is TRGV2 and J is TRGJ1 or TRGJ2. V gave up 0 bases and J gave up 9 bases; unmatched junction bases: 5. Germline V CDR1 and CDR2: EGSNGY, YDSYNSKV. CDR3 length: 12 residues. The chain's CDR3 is CATWDGHSKKLF. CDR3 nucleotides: TGTGCCACCTGGGACGGGCATAGTAAGAAACTCTTT.

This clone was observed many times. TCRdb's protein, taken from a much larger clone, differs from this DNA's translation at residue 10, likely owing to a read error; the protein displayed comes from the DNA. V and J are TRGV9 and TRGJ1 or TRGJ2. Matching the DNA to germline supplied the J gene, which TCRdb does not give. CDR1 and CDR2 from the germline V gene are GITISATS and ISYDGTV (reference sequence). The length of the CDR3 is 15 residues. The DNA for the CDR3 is TGTGCCTTGTGGGAGGTCTCCAGGAATCATTATAAGAAACTCTTT. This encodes CALWEVSRNHYKKLF.